A single sample gave rise to the 11 T cell receptor beta chains below, sequenced in a study of blood T cells in healthy people across ages (dated by TCRdb to between 2015 and 2016). Libraries came from 5' RACE. The listed sequencing device is Illumina HiSeq 2500. A second PCR of roughly 7 to 12 cycles was run with a J-beta primer mix and a sample-barcoded 5' primer. The raw public reads went through TCRdb reprocessing: fastp at Q25, MiXCR clone calling, in-frame beta chains kept. Each entry is one CDR3 protein sequence, shown with its most common DNA and genes. The sample table holds more than 800,000 distinct CDR3 sequences, of which around 28% were seen once. Roughly 17% of the sample is taken by the ten largest. The sample comprised blood. These receptors were collected from a woman older than 75 in good health.

There are many counts of this clonotype. The chain has TRBV9 and TRBJ2-7; 7 nucleotides match TRBD2. Germline loops: CDR1 SGDLS, CDR2 YYNGEE. Losses at the gene ends were 3 bases for V and 5 bases for J; bases not matched to a gene: 5. This CDR3 is built from 13 residues. The CDR3 sequence: CASSAGGSNEQYF. As DNA, the CDR3 is TGTGCCAGCAGCGCCGGGGGGAGTAACGAGCAGTACTTC.

With regard to this clonotype: This may be a read error, as it is one base from a much larger clone. The chain couples TRBV6-2 or TRBV6-3 to TRBJ1-5; no definite D call. The CDR3 is 15 amino acids. Germline lookup yields CDR1 MNHEY and CDR2 SVGEGT. Between the trimmed V and J ends, which lost 7 bases and 1 base, there was a span of 14 bases. CDR3 sequence reads: CASKSLGESNQPQHF. CDR3 in DNA: TGTGCCAGCAAATCCTTGGGAGAGAGCAATCAGCCCCAGCATTTT.

The V gene is TRBV5-1, the J gene TRBJ2-2, with 8 bases matching TRBD1. After removal of 7 bases from V and 4 bases from J, the junction contained 9 bases not matched to a gene. The germline V gene has CDR1 SGHRS and CDR2 YFSETQ. This CDR3 is built from 15 residues. The CDR3 DNA reads TGCGCCAGCGGCCAGGGACAGGCACGCACCGGGGAGCTGTTTTTT. Amino acids: CASGQGQARTGELFF.

This clonotype was seen a handful of times. The J gene is TRBJ1-1, the V gene TRBV30; no clear D. The CDR3 length is 12 residues. Trimming shortened V by 1 base and J by 2 bases, and 5 bases separated the two germline ends. Per germline, CDR1 GTSNPN and CDR2 SVGIG (reference sequence). The CDR3 DNA follows: TGTGCCTGGAGTGGCATTAACACTGAAGCTTTCTTT. This encodes CAWSGINTEAFF.

A word on this clonotype: A single base separates this from a much larger clone, so it may be a read error. The chain couples TRBV5-6 to TRBJ2-7; D may be TRBD2 (5 bases). Germline CDR1 SGHDT, CDR2 YYEEEE. The CDR3 contains 14 residues. Trimming stripped 0 bases from V and 6 bases from J, with 13 bases between. CDR3 in DNA: TGTGCCAGCAGCTTGGGAGGGAGCTTGACCGAGCAGTACTTC. Translated, it gives CASSLGGSLTEQYF.

To note about this clonotype: A much larger clone lies one base from this, so it may be a read error. The V and J genes are TRBV5-5 and TRBJ2-1, with TRBD2 identical over 7 bases. This CDR3 is built from 15 residues. In germline, CDR1 is SGHKS, CDR2 YYEKEE (reference sequence). CDR3 DNA: TGTACCAGCAGCCCCGGACTAGGCCACCGGGGTGAGCAGTTCTTC. This encodes CTSSPGLGHRGEQFF.

This clonotype has ten or more counts. The rearrangement uses TRBV4-2 and TRBJ2-3, with D tentatively TRBD2 (5 bases). V was clipped by 1 base and J by 1 base, with 12 bases between them. Germline values: CDR1 LGHNA, CDR2 YNFKEQ. The length of the CDR3 is 16 residues. Here the CDR3 DNA reads TGTGCCAGCAGCCAAGCATATCAAGCGGGCACAGATACGCAGTATTTT. This codes for CASSQAYQAGTDTQYF.

Many counts were recorded for this clonotype. This chain connects TRBV20-1 to TRBJ2-7; possible D gene TRBD2, 5 bases. This CDR3 contains 13 residues. Germline V gene sequence: CDR1 DFQATT, CDR2 SNEGSKA (reference sequence). V lost 3 bases, J lost 1 base, and 10 bases lay in between. CDR3 sequence: CSARRASSYEQYF. The CDR3 bases are TGCAGTGCTAGGAGGGCCTCTTCCTACGAGCAGTACTTC.

This clonotype has ten or more counts. The chain carries TRBV20-1 and TRBJ1-2; 7 bases map to TRBD1. Germline CDR1 is DFQATT and CDR2 is SNEGSKA (reference sequence). This CDR3 is 14 amino acids long. With 7 bases clipped from V and 5 bases from J, the junction kept 13 bases outside the gene matches. The CDR3 here is CSVSGQAYQYGYTF. CDR3 coding DNA: TGCAGTGTTAGCGGACAGGCATACCAATATGGCTACACCTTC.

A note on this clonotype: The germline gene is not matched at one end of the junction; a read error may be the cause. The CDR3 spells CASIETARSGEPFF. The CDR3, as DNA: TGTGCCAGCATAGAGACAGCCCGTTCCGGGGAGCCGTTTTTT. This chain links TRBV11-3 with TRBJ2-2; the D gene could be TRBD1 or TRBD2 (5 bases each). The CDR3 covers 14 residues. Germline CDR1 is SGHNT and CDR2 is YENEEA.

The chain joins TRBV2 to TRBJ2-1, with 10 nucleotides matching TRBD2. There are 15 residues in the CDR3. J was trimmed by 2 bases and V by 6 bases; bases with no gene match: 4. Per germline, CDR1 SNHLY and CDR2 FYNNEI. CDR3: CASRAGTSAYNEQFF. In DNA, the CDR3 is TGTGCCAGCAGAGCCGGGACTAGCGCCTACAATGAGCAGTTCTTC.